Shown below are 25 T cell receptor beta chains from a single sample sequenced in a study of T cells in Graves' hyperthyroidism and ophthalmopathy. Regions amplified from RNA transcripts were the TCR beta CDR3 regions. A set of HTBI primers served as the primers for a first-round RT-PCR of the TCR CDR3. TCRdb used MiXCR to reprocess the multiplex PCR reads, holding one entry per CDR3 protein. The sample shows about 740,000 distinct CDR3 sequences, around 15% of them seen only once. Material: blood. Source of these receptors: a young woman with Graves' hyperthyroidism.

Ten or more counts support this clonotype. The rearrangement uses TRBV28 and TRBJ1-2, with D unclear. Trimming shortened V by 4 bases and J by 4 bases, and 7 bases separated the two germline ends. The CDR3 length is 12 residues. CDR1 and CDR2 (germline): MDHEN, SYDVKM. The CDR3: CASSSLLYGYTF. The CDR3 nucleotides read TGTGCCAGCAGTTCCCTCCTCTATGGCTACACCTTC.

This clonotype was seen a handful of times. The genes are TRBV5-1 and TRBJ1-3; possibly TRBD1 for D (5 bases). CDR3 length: 16 amino acids. Per germline, CDR1 SGHRS and CDR2 YFSETQ. V was cut by 6 bases and J by 0 bases, with 16 bases left in between. The CDR3 here is CASMAFGGTSGNTIYF. CDR3 coding DNA: TGCGCCAGCATGGCCTTCGGGGGGACCTCTGGAAACACCATATATTTT. Full variable domain (rest looked up from reference TRBV5-1 and TRBJ1-3): KAGVTQTPRYLIKTRGQQVTLSCSPISGHRSVSWYQQTPGQGLQFLFEYFSETQRNKGNFPGRFSGRQFSNSRSEMNVSTLELGDSALYLCASMAFGGTSGNTIYFGEGSWLTVV.

This clonotype was recorded a few times. The rearrangement links TRBV2 to TRBJ2-5, with 8 positions matching TRBD1. CDR3 length: 13 residues. V dropped 5 bases and J dropped 5; count of bases not matched to a gene: 4. Germline V gene data show CDR1 as SNHLY and CDR2 as FYNNEI. The DNA for the CDR3 is TGTGCCAGCAGTCCGGACAGGGATGAGACCCAGTACTTC. The encoded protein is CASSPDRDETQYF. Complete variable domain (other parts from reference TRBV2 and TRBJ2-5): EPEVTQTPSHQVTQMGQEVILRCVPISNHLYFYWYRQILGQKVEFLVSFYNNEISEKSEIFDDQFSVERPDGSNFTLKIRSTKLEDSAMYFCASSPDRDETQYFGPGTRLLVL.

The chain is built from TRBV4-1 and TRBJ2-7; 12 bases line up with TRBD2. V lost 3 bases and J lost 6; bases outside the gene matches: 12. The CDR3 covers 17 residues. CDR1 and CDR2 (germline): MGHRA, YSYEKL. Written as DNA, the CDR3 is TGCGCCAGCAGCCAGCCGACTAGCGGGAGTTGGGTCTCCGAGCAGTACTTC. This sequence encodes CASSQPTSGSWVSEQYF.

The rearrangement joins TRBV7-9 to TRBJ2-1; TRBD2 matches 8 bases. CDR3 length: 13 amino acids. V lost 11 bases and J lost 7; bases outside the gene matches: 10. The germline CDR1 and CDR2 sequences are SEHNR and FQNEAQ (reference sequence). In DNA, the CDR3 is TGTGCCGGGGAGACTAGCGCGGCTAATGAGCAGTTCTTC. Encoded protein: CAGETSAANEQFF. Using reference TRBV7-9 and TRBJ2-1 for the parts outside the CDR3, the full variable domain is DTGVSQNPRHKITKRGQNVTFRCDPISEHNRLYWYRQTLGQGPEFLTYFQNEAQLEKSRLLSDRFSAERPKGSFSTLEIQRTEQGDSAMYLCAGETSAANEQFFGPGTRLTVL.

This clonotype was seen repeatedly, ten times or more. V and J are TRBV7-9 and TRBJ2-5; 9 bases are a match to TRBD1. The length of the CDR3 is 15 residues. The germline CDR1 and CDR2 sequences are SEHNR and FQNEAQ (reference sequence). Trimming removed 4 bases from V and 0 bases from J; junction bases left unmatched: 3. CDR3 region: CASSYGDRDQETQYF. CDR3 nucleotide sequence: TGTGCCAGCAGCTATGGGGACAGGGACCAAGAGACCCAGTACTTC.

This clonotype has more than one count but fewer than ten. The chain employs TRBV20-1 and TRBJ2-1; D gene ambiguous. Looked up from germline, CDR1 is DFQATT and CDR2 is SNEGSKA (reference sequence). This CDR3 is 17 amino acids long. Between the trimmed V and J ends, which lost 0 bases and 10 bases, there was a span of 25 bases. The CDR3 protein is CSAREVKSGPFNHEQFF. CDR3 in DNA: TGCAGTGCTAGAGAGGTGAAAAGTGGACCTTTCAACCACGAGCAGTTCTTC.

A few counts support this clonotype. The chain couples TRBV6-2 or TRBV6-3 to TRBJ2-5; TRBD1 is a possible D gene (5 bases). V lost 2 bases and J 0 bases, leaving 10 bases between the germline ends. Germline CDR1 MNHEY, CDR2 SVGEGT. The CDR3 has 15 residues. This chain's CDR3 is CASSYGRANQETQYF. The CDR3, as DNA: TGTGCCAGCAGTTACGGCAGGGCCAACCAAGAGACCCAGTACTTC.

This clonotype was detected only a few times. The gene calls are TRBV19 and TRBJ1-1; a weak D match, TRBD1 (5 bases). V was shortened by 3 bases and J by 4 bases, with 9 bases between the two germline ends. The germline CDR1 and CDR2 sequences are LNHDA and SQIVND (reference sequence). This CDR3 has 13 amino acids. CDR3 coding DNA: TGTGCCAGTAGTATGGGACTGACCACTGAAGCTTTCTTT. This encodes CASSMGLTTEAFF.

This clonotype was seen ten or more times. This chain connects TRBV20-1 to TRBJ1-1, with D possibly TRBD1 on 6 matching bases. Per germline, CDR1 DFQATT and CDR2 SNEGSKA (reference sequence). V lost 4 bases, J lost 1 base, and 22 bases lay in between. This CDR3 is 17 amino acids long. CDR3 region: CSAKVGTKGVRNTEAFF. CDR3 coding DNA: TGCAGTGCTAAGGTCGGGACAAAAGGGGTTCGGAACACTGAAGCTTTCTTT.

The table lists this clonotype with a few counts. This chain uses TRBV12-3 or TRBV12-4 with TRBJ2-7; D is unclear. V was pared by 1 base and J by 2 bases, with 9 bases between. The CDR3 has 14 amino acids. The CDR3 region has the DNA TGTGCCAGCAGTTTAGGTCTGACTCCCTACGAGCAGTACTTC. Translating it yields CASSLGLTPYEQYF.

Many counts were recorded for this clonotype. This chain links TRBV20-1 with TRBJ2-3, with 8 bases that match TRBD2. The CDR3 consists of 14 residues. The V and J ends lost 5 bases and 1 base, in that order; junction bases with no gene match: 5. Germline loops: CDR1 DFQATT, CDR2 SNEGSKA (reference sequence). DNA of the CDR3: TGCAGTGCTTTACTAGCGGACCGCACAGATACGCAGTATTTT. It translates to CSALLADRTDTQYF.

This clonotype was found many times. The rearrangement links TRBV30 to TRBJ1-1; TRBD1 is a possible D gene (5 bases). The CDR3 is 12 amino acids. In germline, CDR1 is GTSNPN, CDR2 SVGIG (reference sequence). V lost 2 bases, J lost 6 bases, and 10 bases lay in between. The CDR3 here is CAWSFSGPEAFF. CDR3 DNA: TGTGCCTGGAGTTTCTCGGGACCTGAAGCTTTCTTT.

This clonotype was detected many times. CDR3 sequence reads: CASSHPDRAWNTDTQYF. CDR3 nucleotide sequence: TGTGCCAGCAGCCACCCGGACAGGGCTTGGAACACAGATACGCAGTATTTT. J is TRBJ2-3 and V is TRBV3-1, with TRBD1 matching 8 bases. V lost 3 bases, J lost 2 bases, and 10 bases stayed unmatched. Germline CDR1 reads LGHDT; CDR2 reads YNNKEL (reference sequence). There are 17 residues in the CDR3.

This clonotype was picked up a small number of times. The chain employs TRBV24-1 and TRBJ2-3; 8 bases align to TRBD2. Looked up from germline, CDR1 is KGHDR and CDR2 is SFDVKD. This CDR3 contains 17 residues. Germline trimming cut 4 bases from V and 4 bases from J; bases unmatched to any gene: 12. The DNA of the CDR3 is TGTGCCACCAGTGACGTAGCGGGGCCTTATGGGGCAGATACGCAGTATTTT. This gives the protein CATSDVAGPYGADTQYF.

The J gene is TRBJ1-5, the V gene TRBV2; 9 nucleotides match TRBD1. Per germline, CDR1 SNHLY and CDR2 FYNNEI. Trimming took 6 bases from V and 5 from J; bases not matched to a gene: 8. The CDR3 contains 15 residues. CDR3 DNA sequence: TGTGCCAGCAGAGAACAATGGACAGGGGATCAGCCCCAGCATTTT. The encoded protein is CASREQWTGDQPQHF.

There are a few counts of this clonotype. The DNA for the CDR3 is TGCAGCGTTGTGGGTGGCTACGAGCAGTACTTC. Translation gives CSVVGGYEQYF. This chain connects TRBV29-1 to TRBJ2-7; D not resolved. CDR1 and CDR2 from the germline V gene are SQVTM and ANQGSEA. V was cut by 4 bases and J by 3 bases, with 7 bases left in between. CDR3 size: 11 residues.

This clonotype was picked up many times. The chain couples TRBV12-3 or TRBV12-4 to TRBJ2-3; D unresolved. Trimming removed 8 bases from V and 3 bases from J, with 9 bases in between. This CDR3 comprises 12 residues. CDR3 protein: CASQSPTDTQYF. CDR3 coding DNA: TGTGCCAGCCAGTCCCCAACAGATACGCAGTATTTT.

This clonotype was seen at least ten times. This chain's CDR3 is CAVARVRNQPQHF. CDR3 DNA: TGTGCCGTCGCCCGGGTTCGCAATCAGCCCCAGCATTTT. The genes are TRBV28 and TRBJ1-5; no clear D. CDR3 length equals 13 residues. Germline CDR1 and CDR2: MDHEN and SYDVKM. Trimming left V 11 bases short and J 2 bases short, with 13 bases between.

V gene TRBV7-9 combines with J gene TRBJ2-1; D is uncertain. V gave up 7 bases and J gave up 0 bases, with 13 bases separating them. The germline V gene encodes CDR1 SEHNR and CDR2 FQNEAQ (reference sequence). This CDR3 comprises 15 residues. CDR3 residues: CASISSVSSYNEQFF. CDR3 nucleotide sequence: TGTGCCAGCATTTCGTCGGTGAGCTCCTACAATGAGCAGTTCTTC.

This clonotype was seen repeatedly, ten times or more. The rearrangement uses TRBV6-1 and TRBJ2-3; TRBD2 matches at 7 bases. CDR1 and CDR2 (germline): MNHNS, SASEGT. The V gene end was trimmed by 6 bases and the J gene end by 3 bases; junction bases not matched to a gene: 18. The CDR3 has 18 amino acids. Here the CDR3 reads CASRSSPLAAMRTDTQYF. The CDR3, as DNA: TGTGCCAGCAGATCCTCCCCCCTAGCGGCCATGAGAACAGATACGCAGTATTTT.

The CDR3 reads CAGDAGRETQYF. DNA of the CDR3: TGTGCCGGGGACGCAGGCAGAGAGACCCAGTACTTC. The chain links TRBV7-9 to TRBJ2-5; perhaps D is TRBD1 or TRBD2 (5 bases each). Looked up from germline, CDR1 is SEHNR and CDR2 is FQNEAQ (reference sequence). This CDR3 contains 12 residues. Trimming stripped 11 bases from V and 4 bases from J, with 14 bases between.

Only a few counts were recorded for this clonotype. The chain carries TRBV9 and TRBJ2-7; 10 bases align to TRBD2. From germline, CDR1 is SGDLS and CDR2 YYNGEE. The CDR3 is 16 amino acids. Germline trimming cut 1 base from V and 1 base from J; bases unmatched to any gene: 5. The CDR3 nucleotides read TGTGCCAGCAGCGTATCGTGGACTAGCGGTTCCTACGAGCAGTACTTC. Protein: CASSVSWTSGSYEQYF.

Remarks on this clonotype: It may be a read error: a sequence one base away is much more abundant. The chain has TRBV11-2 and TRBJ2-1, with D hard to call. The DNA end is more similar to TRBJ2-7, so the J call may be wrong. The CDR3 covers 13 residues. Germline lookup yields CDR1 SGHAT and CDR2 FQNNGV. CDR3 nucleotides: TGTGCCAGCAGCCATGAAGTCTACAATGAGCAGTACTTC. Its protein product is CASSHEVYNEQYF.

The chain carries TRBV28 and TRBJ2-7; D might be TRBD1 (6 bases). V was cut by 7 bases and J by 2 bases, with 15 bases left in between. CDR3 size: 14 residues. From germline, CDR1 is MDHEN and CDR2 SYDVKM. The CDR3 sequence is CASTQQGWTYEQYF. CDR3 sequence (DNA): TGTGCCAGCACCCAGCAGGGGTGGACCTACGAGCAGTACTTC.